Listed here are 17 T cell receptor beta chains from one sample, sequenced in a study of molecular identifiers for immune sequencing clone quantification. Each CDR3 protein gets one entry after TCRdb re-called the PCR reads with MiXCR. The table has about 630,000 distinct CDR3 sequences, approximately 24% seen once; the top ten hold 0.7% to 0.95%. The specimen sequenced was naive CD8+ T cells from blood, with Jurkat cell RNA spiked in. Subset noted: FACS-sorted CD8+CD4-CCR7+CD45RA+ naive T cells. The receptors were sampled from a human donor in good health. Some libraries in this study had Jurkat cell RNA spiked in.

This clonotype was counted between two and nine times. The chain joins TRBV6-1 to TRBJ1-1; D unresolved. V shed 8 bases and J shed 6 bases, with 13 bases lying between them. Germline V gene sequence: CDR1 MNHNS, CDR2 SASEGT. This CDR3 is built from 12 residues. The CDR3 bases are TGTGCCAGCGACTATTTGACTGCTGAAGCTTTCTTT. Translated, it gives CASDYLTAEAFF.

This clonotype was counted at least ten times. J is TRBJ2-3 and V is TRBV7-2; D not resolved. Trimming cost V 3 bases and J 2 bases, with 12 bases left between them. Germline values: CDR1 SGHTA, CDR2 FQGNSA. There are 15 residues in the CDR3. The CDR3 is CASSLGALHTDTQYF. As DNA, the CDR3 is TGTGCCAGCAGCTTGGGTGCACTCCACACAGATACGCAGTATTTT. Filled out from reference TRBV7-2 and TRBJ2-3, the complete variable domain reads GAGVSQSPSNKVTEKGKDVELRCDPISGHTALYWYRQSLGQGLEFLIYFQGNSAPDKSGLPSDRFSAERTGGSVSTLTIQRTQQEDSAVYLCASSLGALHTDTQYFGPGTRLTVL.

The chain joins TRBV6-2 or TRBV6-3 to TRBJ1-1; TRBD1 is a possible D gene (5 bases). This CDR3 is built from 15 residues. In germline, CDR1 is MNHEY, CDR2 SVGEGT. Trimming left V 7 bases short and J 11 bases short, with 26 bases between. The CDR3 DNA is TGTGCCAGCACCCCATCGTGGGGGGACGCCATGCAGGCTTTCTTT. This encodes CASTPSWGDAMQAFF.

This clonotype was seen only a few times. The chain recombines TRBV20-1 with TRBJ2-1, with TRBD2 matching 8 bases. This CDR3 is built from 15 residues. Trimming at V came to 6 bases and at J to 7 bases, leaving 14 bases not matched to a gene. Germline CDR1 and CDR2: DFQATT and SNEGSKA (reference sequence). The DNA for the CDR3 is TGCAGTGCCGTTATTAGCGGGACCAGCCAAAATGAGCAGTTCTTC. Its protein product is CSAVISGTSQNEQFF.

The chain uses TRBV18 and TRBJ2-7; D unresolved. The ends were cut back, 0 bases at V and 0 bases at J, with 12 bases in the middle. The CDR3 sequence is 16 residues long. Germline loops: CDR1 KGHSH, CDR2 LQKENI. The CDR3 DNA follows: TGTGCCAGCTCACCACCACCGACGGCCCCCTCCTACGAGCAGTACTTC. It translates to CASSPPPTAPSYEQYF.

This clonotype has a count of ten or more. The CDR3 loop is CASSFPGVTDTQYF. CDR3 DNA sequence: TGTGCCAGCAGTTTCCCGGGAGTAACAGATACGCAGTATTTT. This chain uses TRBV12-3 or TRBV12-4 with TRBJ2-3, with D possibly being TRBD2 (6 bases). V was pared by 3 bases and J by 3 bases, with 10 bases between. The CDR3 is 14 amino acids.

Worth noting for this clonotype: This may come from a read error, since a much larger clone is one base off. The chain combines TRBV7-6 with TRBJ2-6; possible D gene TRBD1, 5 bases. The germline CDR1 and CDR2 sequences are SGHVS and FNYEAQ. This CDR3 is built from 16 residues. CDR3 loop: CASSKLTLSGANVLPF. The CDR3 DNA sequence: TGTGCCAGCAGCAAACTGACACTCTCTGGGGCCAACGTCCTGCCTTTC.

This clonotype has only a few counts. The chain has TRBV20-1 and TRBJ2-1, with 9 nucleotides matching TRBD1. In germline, CDR1 is DFQATT, CDR2 SNEGSKA (reference sequence). V shed 2 bases, J shed 4 bases, and the junction held 9 bases outside the gene matches. CDR3 length: 16 residues. The CDR3 sequence is CSARPVQGASYNEQFF. The CDR3 bases are TGCAGTGCTAGACCTGTACAGGGGGCGTCATACAATGAGCAGTTCTTC.

This clonotype was detected ten times or more. The genes are TRBV13 and TRBJ1-2; the D is unclear. The CDR3 totals 14 residues. Germline V gene data show CDR1 as PRHDT and CDR2 as FYEKMQ (reference sequence). The V end was cut by 6 bases, the J end by 1 base, with 12 bases between. The CDR3 sequence: CASSPQLFNYGYTF. CDR3 nucleotides: TGTGCCAGCAGTCCCCAGCTTTTTAACTATGGCTACACCTTC. Using reference TRBV13 and TRBJ1-2 for the parts outside the CDR3, the full variable domain is AAGVIQSPRHLIKEKRETATLKCYPIPRHDTVYWYQQGPGQDPQFLISFYEKMQSDKGSIPDRFSAQQFSDYHSELNMSSLELGDSALYFCASSPQLFNYGYTFGSGTRLTVV.

A remark on this clonotype: It may be a read error: a sequence one base away is much more abundant. V and J are TRBV13 and TRBJ1-2; D gene uncertain. The CDR3 has 14 amino acids. CDR1 PRHDT and CDR2 FYEKMQ come from the germline V gene (reference sequence). The CDR3 nucleotides are TGTGCCAGCAGCCGAATAGAGACGGAATATGGCTTCACCTTC. Amino acids: CASSRIETEYGFTF.

In this sample, this clonotype turned up many times. This chain uses TRBV20-1 with TRBJ2-7; 8 nucleotides align to TRBD2. With V trimmed by 3 bases and J by 6 bases, 4 bases remained unmatched. The CDR3 consists of 12 residues. Germline CDR1 and CDR2: DFQATT and SNEGSKA (reference sequence). The CDR3 is CSARPGGAEQYF. The CDR3 coding sequence is TGCAGTGCTAGGCCGGGGGGGGCCGAGCAGTACTTC.

There are many counts of this clonotype. This rearrangement joins TRBV9 to TRBJ1-3; D is undetermined. There are 16 residues in the CDR3. V was trimmed by 5 bases and J by 0 bases, leaving 15 bases between them. Germline V gene lookup returns CDR1 SGDLS and CDR2 YYNGEE. CDR3 in DNA: TGTGCCAGCAGTAGCACGATGGTGAACTCTGGAAACACCATATATTTT. Protein product: CASSSTMVNSGNTIYF.

This clonotype was seen only a few times. At one boundary the junction diverges from the germline segment, which might be a read error. This chain joins TRBV7-9 and TRBJ1-1; weak D call: TRBD1 (6 bases). The CDR3 runs 14 residues. The germline gives CDR1 SEHNR, CDR2 FQNEAQ (reference sequence). CDR3 in amino acids: CASSRTDMNTEALF. For the CDR3, the DNA is TGTGCCAGCAGCCGGACAGATATGAACACTGAAGCTCTCTTT.

This clonotype showed up just a few times. The rearrangement joins TRBV11-2 to TRBJ2-7; 7 positions match TRBD1. Trimming took 2 bases from V and 0 from J; bases not matched to a gene: 7. Germline assignment: CDR1 SGHAT and CDR2 FQNNGV. The CDR3 extends over 16 amino acids. The CDR3 DNA reads TGTGCCAGCAGCTTACCCACGGGACAGAGCTCCTACGAGCAGTACTTC. It encodes CASSLPTGQSSYEQYF.

V is TRBV7-9 and J is TRBJ2-1; a weak D match, TRBD2 (5 bases). The CDR3 runs 13 residues. CDR1 is SEHNR and CDR2 is FQNEAQ in the germline V gene (reference sequence). Trimming left V 5 bases short and J 7 bases short, with 12 bases between. The chain's CDR3 is CASSDPAENEQFF. The CDR3 coding sequence is TGTGCCAGCAGCGACCCAGCGGAAAATGAGCAGTTCTTC.

This sequence joins TRBV7-6 and TRBJ2-3, with 8 bases aligning to TRBD1. The V and J ends lost 5 bases and 5 bases, in that order; junction bases with no gene match: 9. The CDR3 extends over 15 amino acids. Germline-derived CDR1 and CDR2 are SGHVS and FNYEAQ. CDR3 sequence: CASSDQDREEDTQYF. CDR3 bases: TGTGCCAGCAGCGACCAGGACAGGGAGGAAGATACGCAGTATTTT.

This clonotype was seen ten or more times. The chain uses TRBV7-2 and TRBJ2-3; TRBD2 matches 10 bases. Losses at the gene ends were 1 base for V and 4 bases for J; bases not matched to a gene: 20. Looked up from germline, CDR1 is SGHTA and CDR2 is FQGNSA. The CDR3 is made up of 21 amino acids. CDR3: CASSLVGPPALLAGVADTQYF. The CDR3, as DNA: TGTGCCAGCAGCTTAGTAGGCCCTCCGGCCCTTCTAGCGGGAGTCGCAGATACGCAGTATTTT.